This T cell receptor (beta chain) derives from a study of blood T cells in healthy people across ages. The CDR3 totals 16 residues. V was cut by 0 bases and J by 7 bases, with 21 bases left in between. Germline assignment: CDR1 DFQATT and CDR2 SNEGSKA (reference sequence). PCR was performed a second time for about 7 to 12 cycles using a sample-barcoded 5' primer and a J-beta primer mix. TCRdb recomputed calls from the 5' RACE reads with MiXCR, one row per CDR3 protein. The sample lists 2 million or so distinct CDR3 sequences, just under 50% seen once, with around 2.1% in the top ten. The sequence came from a woman aged 40 to 49 in good health. The chain carries TRBV20-1 and TRBJ1-2; D is possibly TRBD1 (6 bases). Sequencing was performed on blood. CDR3 coding DNA: TGCAGTGCTAGAGAGTCGACAGGTCCCCCATCTGGTGGCTACACCTTC. It is translated as CSARESTGPPSGGYTF.